Following are 2 T cell receptor beta chains from one sample sequenced in a study of T cell responses to AZD1222 COVID-19 vaccine. TCRdb's copy holds only in-frame clones and misses some; the assay was immunoSEQ multiplex PCR. The sample lists roughly 100,000 clones, roughly 82% occurring once. Sequencing used peripheral blood, obtained on day 0 of AZD1222 vaccination. All receptors come from an adult in good health.

The genes are TRBV2 and TRBJ1-5; TRBD1 matches at 7 bases. The ends lost 1 base at V and 7 bases at J; junction bases unmatched: 4. Germline CDR1 SNHLY, CDR2 FYNNEI. The CDR3 sequence is 14 residues long. The CDR3 reads CASSEEGARQPQHF. The CDR3, as DNA: TGTGCCAGCAGTGAAGAGGGGGCTAGGCAGCCCCAGCATTTT. Full variable domain (rest looked up from reference TRBV2 and TRBJ1-5): EPEVTQTPSHQVTQMGQEVILRCVPISNHLYFYWYRQILGQKVEFLVSFYNNEISEKSEIFDDQFSVERPDGSNFTLKIRSTKLEDSAMYFCASSEEGARQPQHFGDGTRLSIL.

The chain employs TRBV5-8 and TRBJ2-7, with TRBD1 matching 11 bases. V trimming: 1 base; J trimming: 11 bases; junction bases outside the gene matches: 11. Germline V gene sequence: CDR1 SGHTS, CDR2 YDEGEE. The CDR3 extends over 15 amino acids. The CDR3 is CASSLRTGGVGEKYF. CDR3 DNA: TGTGCCAGCAGCTTGAGGACAGGGGGCGTAGGGGAGAAGTACTTC. Combining the CDR3 with reference TRBV5-8 and TRBJ2-7 gives the whole variable domain EAGVTQSPTHLIKTRGQQATLRCSPISGHTSVYWYQQALGLGLQFLLWYDEGEERNRGNFPPRFSGRQFPNYSSELNVNALELEDSALYLCASSLRTGGVGEKYFGPGTRLTVT.